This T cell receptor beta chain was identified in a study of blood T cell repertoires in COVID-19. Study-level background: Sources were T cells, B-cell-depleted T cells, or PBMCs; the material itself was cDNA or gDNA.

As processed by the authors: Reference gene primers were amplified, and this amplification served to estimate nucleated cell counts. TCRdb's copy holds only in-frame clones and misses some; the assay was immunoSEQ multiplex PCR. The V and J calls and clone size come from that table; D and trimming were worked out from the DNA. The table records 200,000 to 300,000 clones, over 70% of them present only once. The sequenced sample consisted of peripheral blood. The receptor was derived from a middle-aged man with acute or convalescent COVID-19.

CDR3 sequence (DNA): TGTGCCAGCAGTGGGGCAAGCGGAGGAGCAGATACGCAGTATTTT. Translating gives CASSGASGGADTQYF. The V and J genes are TRBV2 and TRBJ2-3; D possibly corresponds to TRBD2 (5 bases). This CDR3 region has 15 residues. Germline V gene data show CDR1 as SNHLY and CDR2 as FYNNEI. V lost 4 bases and J lost 4, with 15 bases in between. The full variable domain, with the rest looked up from reference TRBV2 and TRBJ2-3, is EPEVTQTPSHQVTQMGQEVILRCVPISNHLYFYWYRQILGQKVEFLVSFYNNEISEKSEIFDDQFSVERPDGSNFTLKIRSTKLEDSAMYFCASSGASGGADTQYFGPGTRLTVL.